One and the same sample provided the 27 T cell receptor beta chains below, sequenced in a study of human T cells and chemical hapten exposure. Regarding time point: patch test 3, about 24 weeks after DPC sensitization. Stated treatment: therapeutic diphenylcyclopropenone sensitization with weekly scalp DPC. TCRdb called the RACE reads again in MiXCR, with one record for every CDR3 protein. The table records about 97,000 distinct CDR3 sequences, 25% to 35% of them present only once. The sample consisted of whole blood, taken in connection with sensitization to the hapten diphenylcyclopropenone (DPC). The receptors were gathered from a man aged 35 to 55 with alopecia areata. Some clones in this sample may be carry-over from other donors' samples.

The chain links TRBV14 to TRBJ2-3, with D uncertain. CDR3 length equals 14 residues. Trimming shortened V by 1 base and J by 1 base, and 6 bases separated the two germline ends. CDR1 is SGHDN and CDR2 is FVKESK in the germline V gene. CDR3 bases: TGTGCCAGCAGCCAAGGGACCGGCACAGATACGCAGTATTTT. This translates into CASSQGTGTDTQYF.

The chain employs TRBV20-1 and TRBJ2-1, with D perhaps TRBD2 (7 bases). CDR1 is DFQATT, CDR2 SNEGSKA, per germline (reference sequence). V gave up 6 bases and J gave up 7 bases, with 25 bases separating them. This CDR3 contains 16 residues. Written as DNA, the CDR3 is TGCAGTGCCCCCGAAGCTCTCCAGGGGAGGGGGAATGAGCAGTTCTTC. This translates into CSAPEALQGRGNEQFF.

CDR3 in amino acids: CASSWIRFRGDEQFF. CDR3 sequence (DNA): TGTGCCAGCAGTTGGATCCGCTTTAGGGGGGATGAGCAGTTCTTC. The V gene is TRBV6-2 or TRBV6-3, the J gene TRBJ2-1; possibly TRBD1 or TRBD2 for D (6 bases each). The CDR3 is made up of 15 amino acids. CDR1 is MNHEY and CDR2 is SVGEGT in the germline V gene. With 4 bases removed from V and 8 bases from J, the gap between germline ends came to 18 bases.

This clonotype has more than one count but fewer than ten. The chain joins TRBV10-3 to TRBJ2-7; D gene unclear. V was trimmed by 0 bases and J by 4 bases, leaving 4 bases between them. The CDR3 length is 12 residues. Looked up from germline, CDR1 is ENHRY and CDR2 is SYGVKD. Written as DNA, the CDR3 is TGTGCCATCAGTGAGTCAGCGTACGAGCAGTACTTC. Translating it yields CAISESAYEQYF.

The CDR3 here is CASSQADSNQETQYF. CDR3 DNA: TGCGCCAGCAGCCAAGCAGACAGCAACCAAGAGACCCAGTACTTC. V and J are TRBV4-1 and TRBJ2-5, with a tentative D call TRBD1 (5 bases). Germline CDR1 and CDR2: MGHRA and YSYEKL. The CDR3 sequence is 15 residues long. Trimming took off 1 base at V and 0 bases at J, with 9 bases between the two ends.

The rearrangement uses TRBV28 and TRBJ2-2; 10 bases map to TRBD2. CDR1 and CDR2 (germline): MDHEN, SYDVKM. The length of the CDR3 is 16 residues. J gave up 5 bases and V 2 bases, and 5 bases lay outside the gene matches. The CDR3 spells CASSLGLAGVTGELFF. The DNA of the CDR3 is TGTGCCAGCAGTTTAGGCCTAGCGGGAGTAACCGGGGAGCTGTTTTTT.

This clonotype was seen a handful of times. The chain recombines TRBV7-2 with TRBJ2-3; 8 nucleotides match TRBD1. CDR1 and CDR2 from the germline V gene are SGHTA and FQGNSA. This CDR3 region has 14 residues. V lost 7 bases and J lost 4; bases outside the gene matches: 7. DNA for the CDR3: TGTGCCAGCACGGACAGGGTGGGAGCAGATACGCAGTATTTT. Translation: CASTDRVGADTQYF.

This sequence joins TRBV12-3 or TRBV12-4 and TRBJ2-1, with a tentative D call TRBD2 (5 bases). Trimming pared 7 bases from V and 0 bases from J, leaving 22 bases between. The CDR3 loop spans 18 amino acids. The CDR3 sequence: CASNPRGRWGTSYNEQFF. CDR3 bases: TGTGCCAGCAATCCTCGGGGAAGATGGGGAACCTCCTACAATGAGCAGTTCTTC.

The chain combines TRBV6-5 with TRBJ2-2; D not resolved. The ends were cut back, 6 bases at V and 6 bases at J, with 11 bases in the middle. The CDR3 is 13 residues long. Germline-derived CDR1 and CDR2 are MNHEY and SVGAGI. The CDR3 bases are TGTGCCAGCAGCTCGGAACGGTCCGGGGAGCTGTTTTTT. It specifies CASSSERSGELFF.

The J gene is TRBJ2-2, the V gene TRBV9; D not certain. Germline loops: CDR1 SGDLS, CDR2 YYNGEE. The V gene lost 0 bases and the J gene lost 6 bases, with 9 bases spanning the gap. The CDR3 runs 14 residues. This CDR3 reads CASSVEVTAGELFF. CDR3 in DNA: TGTGCCAGCAGCGTAGAAGTAACAGCCGGGGAGCTGTTTTTT.

This rearrangement joins TRBV30 to TRBJ1-1; D is unclear. Trimming cost V 0 bases and J 5 bases, with 22 bases left between them. The CDR3 has 17 residues. Germline V gives CDR1 GTSNPN, CDR2 SVGIG (reference sequence). The CDR3 loop reads CAWSVQPRVSRKTEAFF. The DNA for the CDR3 is TGTGCCTGGAGTGTACAGCCCCGGGTTTCCCGGAAGACTGAAGCTTTCTTT.

On this clonotype: This may stem from a read error, because a much larger clone lies one nucleotide away. The CDR3 DNA reads as TGTGCCAGCAGTTTAATACCGAAATCCCAGCGGGAGGGGGACAGTGAGCAGTTCTTC. It specifies CASSLIPKSQREGDSEQFF. This chain joins TRBV28 and TRBJ2-1, with 10 bases lining up with TRBD2. The germline V gene encodes CDR1 MDHEN and CDR2 SYDVKM. This CDR3 has 19 residues. V lost 2 bases to trimming and J lost 9 bases; unmatched junction nucleotides: 19.

The V and J genes are TRBV7-2 and TRBJ2-1; weak D call: TRBD1 (6 bases). The V and J ends lost 7 bases and 10 bases respectively, with 14 bases between them. The germline gives CDR1 SGHTA, CDR2 FQGNSA. The CDR3 is 12 amino acids. The DNA for the CDR3 is TGTGCCAGCACAATAAATAGGGGGGAGCAGTTCTTC. This translates into CASTINRGEQFF. The complete variable domain, with remaining parts taken from reference TRBV7-2 and TRBJ2-1, reads GAGVSQSPSNKVTEKGKDVELRCDPISGHTALYWYRQSLGQGLEFLIYFQGNSAPDKSGLPSDRFSAERTGGSVSTLTIQRTQQEDSAVYLCASTINRGEQFFGPGTRLTVL.

The chain combines TRBV29-1 with TRBJ2-1; perhaps TRBD1 as D (5 bases). The V end was cut by 6 bases, the J end by 9 bases, with 15 bases between. The CDR3 extends over 12 amino acids. CDR1 and CDR2 (germline): SQVTM, ANQGSEA. CDR3 protein: CSVPGWGSEQFF. The CDR3 DNA sequence: TGCAGCGTCCCAGGGTGGGGCAGTGAGCAGTTCTTC.

The chain combines TRBV6-1 with TRBJ1-4; D call uncertain. This CDR3 contains 13 residues. Germline CDR1 is MNHNS and CDR2 is SASEGT. The CDR3 bases are TGTGCTAGCCGTAGAGATGCCGGGGAAAAACTGTTTTTT. Protein product: CASRRDAGEKLFF.

The chain joins TRBV20-1 to TRBJ2-7, with TRBD1 matching 8 bases. The CDR3 is made up of 15 amino acids. The germline V gene encodes CDR1 DFQATT and CDR2 SNEGSKA (reference sequence). With 6 bases clipped from V and 1 base from J, the junction kept 11 bases outside the gene matches. CDR3 in DNA: TGCAGTGCGCCCCTGGGGGACAGGTATTCCTACGAGCAGTACTTC. Amino acids: CSAPLGDRYSYEQYF.

This clonotype has only a few counts. This chain joins TRBV7-6 and TRBJ2-3, with unresolved D. The CDR3 totals 16 residues. Germline CDR1 reads SGHVS; CDR2 reads FNYEAQ. Trimming stripped 4 bases from V and 0 bases from J, with 14 bases between. CDR3 residues: CASSSPRAPSTDTQYF. The CDR3 DNA is TGTGCCAGCAGCTCTCCTCGGGCTCCTAGCACAGATACGCAGTATTTT.

The J gene is TRBJ1-4, the V gene TRBV11-2; maybe TRBD1 (6 bases). V lost 6 bases and J 2 bases, leaving 16 bases between the germline ends. The CDR3 consists of 16 residues. From germline, CDR1 is SGHAT and CDR2 FQNNGV. CDR3 sequence reads: CASSRTGLATNEKLFF. CDR3 coding DNA: TGTGCCAGCAGTCGCACAGGGTTGGCGACTAATGAAAAACTGTTTTTT.

The chain is built from TRBV5-6 and TRBJ2-7; 9 nucleotides agree with TRBD2. In germline, CDR1 is SGHDT, CDR2 YYEEEE. The junction had 5 bases not matched to a gene; V was cut back by 1 base and J by 6 bases. This CDR3 contains 14 residues. In DNA form, the CDR3 reads TGTGCCAGCAGCTTGAGTCCTAGCGGGGTCGAGCAGTACTTC. Translated, it gives CASSLSPSGVEQYF. Drawing the rest from reference TRBV5-6 and TRBJ2-7, the complete variable domain is DAGVTQSPTHLIKTRGQQVTLRCSPKSGHDTVSWYQQALGQGPQFIFQYYEEEERQRGNFPDRFSGHQFPNYSSELNVNALLLGDSALYLCASSLSPSGVEQYFGPGTRLTVT.

By sample fraction, this clonotype is medium-sized. V gene TRBV28 combines with J gene TRBJ2-5, with D uncertain. Per germline, CDR1 MDHEN and CDR2 SYDVKM. V lost 2 bases, J lost 0 bases, and 10 bases lay in between. The CDR3 extends over 15 amino acids. The CDR3: CASSLPHGNQETQYF. The CDR3 DNA is TGTGCCAGCAGTTTACCTCACGGAAACCAAGAGACCCAGTACTTC.

In this sample, this clonotype turned up a few times. This sequence joins TRBV29-1 and TRBJ2-7; possible D gene TRBD2, 6 bases. The germline CDR1 and CDR2 sequences are SQVTM and ANQGSEA. Trimming removed 7 bases from V and 7 bases from J, with 14 bases in between. The CDR3 sequence is 11 residues long. The CDR3 DNA is TGCAGCGGGGGGGACTTCGGAGAGCAGTACTTC. It encodes CSGGDFGEQYF.

A few counts support this clonotype. The chain couples TRBV28 to TRBJ2-4, with a tentative D call TRBD2 (5 bases). Germline V lookup: CDR1 MDHEN, CDR2 SYDVKM. V was shortened by 6 bases and J by 2 bases, with 8 bases between the two germline ends. The CDR3 totals 13 residues. For the CDR3, the DNA is TGTGCCAGCAGCCGGGAATCCAAAAACATTCAGTACTTC. Its translation: CASSRESKNIQYF.

The rearrangement uses TRBV6-5 and TRBJ2-3; TRBD2 might be the D (5 bases). The CDR3 length is 15 residues. With 7 bases removed from V and 0 bases from J, the gap between germline ends came to 14 bases. Germline CDR1 reads MNHEY; CDR2 reads SVGAGI. The CDR3 loop is CASKEASRSTDTQYF. The CDR3 coding sequence is TGTGCCAGCAAGGAGGCTAGCCGGAGCACAGATACGCAGTATTTT.

The chain recombines TRBV20-1 with TRBJ1-3; 7 bases are shared with TRBD1. The CDR3 is 15 amino acids. Germline trimming cut 0 bases from V and 6 bases from J; bases unmatched to any gene: 8. Germline assignment: CDR1 DFQATT and CDR2 SNEGSKA (reference sequence). The CDR3 region is CSARDLLTGTNTIYF. DNA of the CDR3: TGCAGTGCTAGAGATCTTTTGACAGGGACAAACACCATATATTTT.

This clonotype was detected only a few times. This chain links TRBV2 with TRBJ2-7, with D possibly matching TRBD2 (5 bases). Per the germline V gene, CDR1 is SNHLY and CDR2 is FYNNEI. V lost 8 bases to trimming and J lost 1 base, with 12 bases between them. The CDR3 is 13 residues long. CDR3 region: CASALRRSYEQYF. CDR3 nucleotides: TGTGCCAGCGCGCTAAGGAGGTCCTACGAGCAGTACTTC.

The gene calls are TRBV12-3 or TRBV12-4 and TRBJ1-5; D is undetermined. CDR3 size: 15 residues. V was trimmed by 6 bases and J by 3 bases, leaving 15 bases between them. CDR3 coding DNA: TGTGCCAGCAGCCCCGTAGGGCCCCCCAATCAGCCCCAGCATTTT. Translation gives CASSPVGPPNQPQHF.

The chain couples TRBV10-3 to TRBJ2-4; 12 positions match TRBD2. Germline-derived CDR1 and CDR2 are ENHRY and SYGVKD. J was trimmed by 3 bases and V by 3 bases; bases with no gene match: 3. The CDR3 extends over 16 amino acids. The CDR3 here is CAISEELAGGKNIQYF. The CDR3 region has the DNA TGTGCCATCAGTGAAGAACTAGCGGGAGGCAAAAACATTCAGTACTTC.